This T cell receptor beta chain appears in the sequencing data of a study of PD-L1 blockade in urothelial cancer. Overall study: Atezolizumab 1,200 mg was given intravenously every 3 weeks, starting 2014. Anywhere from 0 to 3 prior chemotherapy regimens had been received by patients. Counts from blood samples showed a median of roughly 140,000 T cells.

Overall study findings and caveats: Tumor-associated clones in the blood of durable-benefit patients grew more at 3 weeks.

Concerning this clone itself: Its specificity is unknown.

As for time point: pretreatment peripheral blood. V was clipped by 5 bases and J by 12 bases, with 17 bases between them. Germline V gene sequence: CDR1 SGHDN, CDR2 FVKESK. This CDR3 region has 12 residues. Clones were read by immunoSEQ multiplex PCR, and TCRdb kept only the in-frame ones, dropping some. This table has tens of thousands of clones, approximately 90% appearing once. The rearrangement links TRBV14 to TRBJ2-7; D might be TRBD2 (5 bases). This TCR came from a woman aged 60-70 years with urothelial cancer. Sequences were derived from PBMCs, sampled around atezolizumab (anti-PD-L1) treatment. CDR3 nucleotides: TGTGCCAGCAGCGTCCTCGCGGGTGTTTGGTACTTC. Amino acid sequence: CASSVLAGVWYF.